Following are 18 T cell receptor beta chains from one sample sequenced in a study of T cell repertoires in ileal Crohn's disease. Using immunoSEQ multiplex PCR, the repertoire was profiled, and TCRdb retains in-frame clones only, with some absent. The top ten hold roughly 1.9% of the sample, which has about 59,000 clones, 85% to 90% seen once. Noted time point: neoterminal ileum biopsy at postoperative endoscopy, about 6 months after surgery. The material sequenced was ileal tissue. These receptors were collected from an adult with Crohn's disease.

The V gene is TRBV19, the J gene TRBJ1-5; 9 nucleotides agree with TRBD1. V was pared by 4 bases and J by 4 bases, with 5 bases of the junction left unmatched. CDR1 is LNHDA and CDR2 is SQIVND in the germline V gene (reference sequence). CDR3 length equals 15 residues. The CDR3 region is CASSNHGQGNQPQHF. The CDR3 DNA reads TGTGCCAGTAGTAACCACGGACAGGGGAATCAGCCCCAGCATTTT.

The chain couples TRBV15 to TRBJ1-2; D gene unclear. The length of the CDR3 is 14 residues. The germline CDR1 and CDR2 sequences are LNHNV and YYDKDF (reference sequence). Trimming left V 0 bases short and J 7 bases short, with 12 bases between. This CDR3 reads CATSRDSRLRGYTF. The CDR3, as DNA: TGTGCCACCAGCAGAGACTCTCGTTTGCGTGGCTACACCTTC.

The J gene is TRBJ1-2, the V gene TRBV9, with D perhaps matching TRBD1 (6 bases). The CDR3 extends over 14 amino acids. Germline V CDR1 and CDR2: SGDLS, YYNGEE. V dropped 3 bases and J dropped 8 bases, with 17 bases sitting between them. As DNA, the CDR3 is TGTGCCAGCAGCGCACCAGGGGTTGGTATGGGCTACACCTTC. Protein product: CASSAPGVGMGYTF.

The gene calls are TRBV6-1 and TRBJ1-1; unclear D gene. Trimming removed 9 bases at V and 1 base at J, with 12 bases between. Germline-derived CDR1 and CDR2 are MNHNS and SASEGT. The CDR3 covers 13 residues. The CDR3 nucleotides read TGTGCCAGTCGGAGCCTAGGGAACACTGAAGCTTTCTTT. It is translated as CASRSLGNTEAFF.

This rearrangement joins TRBV9 to TRBJ1-6; D possibly corresponds to TRBD1 (6 bases). Germline CDR1 is SGDLS and CDR2 is YYNGEE. The V and J ends lost 3 bases and 8 bases respectively, with 12 bases between them. The CDR3 is 14 residues long. CDR3 bases: TGTGCCAGCAGCGGATCCCCAGGGGATTCACCCCTCCACTTT. Encoded protein: CASSGSPGDSPLHF.

Only one count was recorded for this clone. The CDR3 spells CASSSGAYYQPQHF. In nucleotides, the CDR3 is TGTGCCAGCAGTTCAGGGGCCTACTATCAGCCCCAGCATTTT. V is TRBV27 and J is TRBJ1-5; a weak D match, TRBD1 (6 bases). CDR1 MNHEY and CDR2 SMNVEV come from the germline V gene (reference sequence). The CDR3 extends over 14 amino acids. V lost 4 bases to trimming and J lost 5 bases, with 12 bases between them.

This chain uses TRBV7-9 with TRBJ2-2; TRBD1 matches 9 bases. Germline V gene data show CDR1 as SEHNR and CDR2 as FQNEAQ (reference sequence). The V segment lost 6 bases and the J segment 6 bases; nucleotides outside the gene matches: 5. This CDR3 is built from 14 residues. As DNA, the CDR3 is TGTGCCAGCAGACGAACAGGGGGCTCCGGGGAGCTGTTTTTT. Translation gives CASRRTGGSGELFF.

V and J are TRBV19 and TRBJ1-4, with D hard to call. This CDR3 is 13 amino acids long. From germline, CDR1 is LNHDA and CDR2 SQIVND (reference sequence). V lost 6 bases, J lost 0 bases, and 5 bases lay in between. CDR3 loop: CASRQSTNEKLFF. In nucleotides, the CDR3 is TGTGCCAGTAGACAGTCAACTAATGAAAAACTGTTTTTT.

The chain joins TRBV28 to TRBJ1-6; 7 positions agree with TRBD1. This CDR3 spans 17 amino acids. The V gene end was trimmed by 5 bases and the J gene end by 6 bases; junction bases not matched to a gene: 13. From germline, CDR1 is MDHEN and CDR2 SYDVKM. The CDR3 is CASSELLRRDSNSPLHF. CDR3 DNA sequence: TGTGCCAGCAGTGAACTTTTACGCCGGGACAGTAATTCACCCCTCCACTTT.

The CDR3 region is CATSSPRSSYNEQFF. The DNA of the CDR3 is TGTGCCACCAGCAGCCCACGGAGTTCCTACAATGAGCAGTTCTTC. J is TRBJ2-1 and V is TRBV15; D gene uncertain. In germline, CDR1 is LNHNV, CDR2 YYDKDF (reference sequence). V lost 3 bases to trimming and J lost 1 base, with 10 bases between them. The CDR3 consists of 15 residues.

The CDR3 here is CASSLGSSGTGELFF. The CDR3 bases are TGTGCCAGCAGCTTAGGGTCTTCGGGGACCGGGGAGCTGTTTTTT. V usage is TRBV7-9 and J usage is TRBJ2-2, with D tentatively TRBD2 (5 bases). Per the germline V gene, CDR1 is SEHNR and CDR2 is FQNEAQ (reference sequence). This CDR3 contains 15 residues. V lost 1 base, J lost 5 bases, and 11 bases lay in between.

This clone was observed a single time. The V gene is TRBV18, the J gene TRBJ1-2; D gene unclear. This CDR3 region has 13 residues. Germline lookup yields CDR1 KGHSH and CDR2 LQKENI. Trimming took 4 bases from V and 8 from J, leaving 14 bases between them. CDR3 sequence: CASSRLLPGGYTF. The CDR3 DNA follows: TGTGCCAGCTCACGACTGCTACCTGGAGGCTACACCTTC.

The rearrangement joins TRBV28 to TRBJ1-1; TRBD1 might be the D (6 bases). Trimming took off 5 bases at V and 4 bases at J, with 14 bases between the two ends. Germline V lookup: CDR1 MDHEN, CDR2 SYDVKM. There are 14 residues in the CDR3. The DNA of the CDR3 is TGTGCCAGCAGTGGTGGGGGCTGGGGCACTGAAGCTTTCTTT. Encoded protein: CASSGGGWGTEAFF.

J is TRBJ1-1 and V is TRBV10-2; a weak D match, TRBD1 (6 bases). Per germline, CDR1 WSHSY and CDR2 SAAADI. The CDR3 has 15 amino acids. V shed 6 bases and J shed 4 bases, with 18 bases lying between them. CDR3 nucleotides: TGCGCCAGCAGGGCAAATACAGGGAAGAGCACTGAAGCTTTCTTT. It codes for CASRANTGKSTEAFF.

The chain uses TRBV4-1 and TRBJ1-4, with 9 positions matching TRBD1. The CDR3 covers 17 residues. Looked up from germline, CDR1 is MGHRA and CDR2 is YSYEKL. Trimming at V came to 1 base and at J to 5 bases, leaving 8 bases not matched to a gene. The CDR3: CASSQANRQGENEKLFF. The CDR3 nucleotides are TGCGCCAGCAGCCAAGCCAATCGACAGGGGGAAAATGAAAAACTGTTTTTT.

The chain couples TRBV5-4 to TRBJ2-2, with a weak D call TRBD1 (5 bases). Germline V gene lookup returns CDR1 SGHNT and CDR2 YYREEE (reference sequence). The CDR3 extends over 14 amino acids. The ends were cut back, 4 bases at V and 1 base at J, with 8 bases in the middle. The CDR3 coding sequence is TGTGCCAGCAGCCTGGGGCTGAACACCGGGGAGCTGTTTTTT. Protein sequence: CASSLGLNTGELFF.

The chain uses TRBV5-4 and TRBJ1-5, with 7 positions matching TRBD1. Trimming at V came to 4 bases and at J to 2 bases, leaving 6 bases not matched to a gene. The length of the CDR3 is 15 residues. The V gene's germline CDR1 is SGHNT and CDR2 YYREEE (reference sequence). The CDR3 coding sequence is TGTGCCAGCAGCGTGACAGGGATGGGCAATCAGCCCCAGCATTTT. This gives the protein CASSVTGMGNQPQHF. Supplemented by reference TRBV5-4 and TRBJ1-5, the full variable domain reads ETGVTQSPTHLIKTRGQQVTLRCSSQSGHNTVSWYQQALGQGPQFIFQYYREEENGRGNFPPRFSGLQFPNYSSELNVNALELDDSALYLCASSVTGMGNQPQHFGDGTRLSIL.

The chain joins TRBV6-1 to TRBJ1-5, with TRBD1 as a possible D gene (6 bases). V was cut by 3 bases and J by 7 bases, with 16 bases left in between. The germline gives CDR1 MNHNS, CDR2 SASEGT. This CDR3 is 15 amino acids long. CDR3 sequence (DNA): TGTGCCAGCAGTGATGATACAGGGTTCAACCAGCCCCAGCATTTT. Encoded protein: CASSDDTGFNQPQHF.